The subject of this entry is one T cell receptor (beta chain). This receptor's antigen is unknown. The sample holds no much larger clone one base away, and base qualities are not on file. TCRbeta CDR3 regions were amplified from genomic DNA using the immunoSEQ Assay, a bias-controlled multiplex PCR. In the authors' own workflow: Nucleated cell counts per sample were estimated from amplification of reference gene primers within the assay. To quantify the absolute abundance of each unique TCRbeta CDR3 rearrangement, sequence reads were collapsed and filtered. Productive Simpson clonality was computed per sample as the square root of Simpson's diversity index over productive rearrangements. Here the immuneACCESS table is served through TCRdb, limited to in-frame sequences with V and J called. Missing clones are a known gap in these copies; in checked studies unresolved V genes cover under half, and the rest lacks a known reason. Clone size and the V and J calls come from that table; the DNA yielded D and trimming. This sample has roughly 120,000 clones in its table, and 87% of those were observed once. The top ten clonotypes cover more than 25% of the sample.

The data were taken from a study of blood T cell repertoires in COVID-19 (dated by TCRdb to 2020 to 2021). Concerning the study at large: The collaborator samples originated in the United States, Italy and Spain and spanned the acute and convalescent phases of COVID-19. The prospective study material was composed of cDNA or gDNA derived from T cells, B-cell-depleted T cells, or PBMCs. Subjects who had been exposed to COVID-19, were actively infected with it, or had recovered from it provided the deeply sampled blood TCRbeta repertoires that made up the dataset. The repertoires were made available in a free public database intended to serve as a resource for research on the immune response to SARS-CoV-2. Samples were obtained from the ongoing ImmuneRACE study (first 160 participants) and from some 1,200 subjects provided by 6 global collaborators. Sample metadata almost always included a de-identified subject ID, COVID-19 status, age in years and sex. HLA class I and class II types, where available, came from metadata supplied by the sample provider rather than from assay-based typing.

Whole blood was collected in K2EDTA tubes by collaborating institutions according to the institutions' own protocols. For TCRbeta analysis, collaborators shipped samples in one of three forms: frozen whole blood, isolated PBMCs, or DNA extracted from either of those sample types. Paper-wide results and their limitations: How much clinical and demographic metadata was included differed by source and by participant, and the metadata was provided uncurated.

Trimming at the junction amounts to 4 bases on V and 0 bases on J, and the germline ends lie 15 bases apart. From the germline V gene, CDR1 is SQVTM and CDR2 is ANQGSEA. CDR3 length: 15 amino acids, cysteine to phenylalanine. Only the CDR3 region is kept as DNA, spanning 45 bases read in frame from base 1. The clonotype was recovered from a woman between 65 and 79 years old with acute or convalescent COVID-19. The sample consisted of peripheral blood. Recombination linked TRBV29-1 to TRBJ1-1; no D gene is confidently identified. For the CDR3, the sequence is CSVVGGVTLNTEAFF. Here is the DNA: TGCAGCGTTGTCGGTGGAGTCACCCTGAACACTGAAGCTTTCTTT.